These T cell receptor beta chains were read from a single sample in a study of cytomegalovirus exposure and HLA in healthy donors. Some clones are missing from TCRdb's copy, which holds only in-frame ones; the method was immunoSEQ multiplex PCR. The table has 150,000 or so clones, roughly nine tenths seen once. The sample taken for sequencing was PBMCs. These receptors all stem from a woman in her late teens or twenties in good health and CMV-seropositive. Both conserved end residues are part of each CDR3. The D gene is left open where the match is weak. Not all rows give a size; the values are once, few, many and, for expanded clones, a class.

>NA|NA|TRBJ2-5|TRBV25-1
TGTGCCAGCAAGGGAGGCAGGGACTTGGAGACCCAGTACTTC
CASKGGRDLETQYF
>few|NA|TRBJ2-7|TRBV7-7
TGTGCTAGCAGCCCCTCAGGGTTCGAGCAGTACTTC
CASSPSGFEQYF
>NA|NA|TRBJ1-3|TRBV6-5
TGTGCCAGCGCCTCTGAGTGGTCTGGAAACACCATATATTTT
CASASEWSGNTIYF
>NA|NA|TRBJ2-7|TRBV5-4
TGTGCCAGCAGCTCGAACAGGGGAGGCGGCTACGAGCAGTACTTC
CASSSNRGGGYEQYF
>NA|NA|TRBJ2-7|TRBV7-2
TGTGCCAGCAGCTTATTAGCGGCGGGCTCATCCGAGCAGTACTTC
CASSLLAAGSSEQYF
>NA|NA|TRBJ2-7|TRBV18
TGTGCCAGCTCACTTGTGGCCAGGGATGGAGAGCAGTACTTC
CASSLVARDGEQYF
>NA|TRBD1|TRBJ2-1|TRBV5-4
TGTGCCAGCAGCAAAGGGACAGGATACAATGAGCAGTTCTTC
CASSKGTGYNEQFF
>NA|NA|TRBJ2-7|TRBV4-1
TGCGCCAGCAGCCAAATCTCTTCCTACGAGCAGTACTTC
CASSQISSYEQYF
>NA|TRBD1|TRBJ1-5|TRBV28
TGTGCCAGCAGTGGACAGGGGAGTGGCAATCAGCCCCAGCATTTT
CASSGQGSGNQPQHF
>NA|NA|TRBJ1-1|TRBV7-9
TGTGCCAGCAGCACCACGTTAGACAGGCCTGAAGCTTTCTTT
CASSTTLDRPEAFF
>once|NA|TRBJ2-7|TRBV28
TGTGCCAGCAGTTTAAGAGGTGGGCAGGGCTCCTACGAGCAGTACTTC
CASSLRGGQGSYEQYF
>NA|TRBD1|TRBJ1-1|TRBV7-9
TGTGCCAGCAGTCGCAAACAGGGGATGAACACTGAAGCTTTCTTT
CASSRKQGMNTEAFF
>NA|TRBD1|TRBJ2-7|TRBV10-2
TGCGCCAGCAGTGGGGGCAGGGGGCTTCTTGAGCAGTACTTC
CASSGGRGLLEQYF
>NA|TRBD1|TRBJ2-7|TRBV2
TGTGCCAGCAGGGCGGAGACAGGGGGCCACGAGCAGTACTTC
CASRAETGGHEQYF
>NA|NA|TRBJ1-1|TRBV4-1
TGCGCCAGCAGCCCCCTCCGGGGTAGGAACACTGAAGCTTTCTTT
CASSPLRGRNTEAFF
>NA|NA|TRBJ2-3|TRBV28
TGTGCCAGCAGCTACAGGCATACGCAGTATTTT
CASSYRHTQYF
>NA|NA|TRBJ1-2|TRBV21-1
TGTGCCAGCCCCCACGGGGTGGGTGGCTACACCTTC
CASPHGVGGYTF
>NA|TRBD1|TRBJ2-1|TRBV5-6
TGTGCCAGCAGTTTCGACAGGGACAATGAGCAGTTCTTC
CASSFDRDNEQFF
>NA|NA|TRBJ1-5|TRBV2
TGTGCCAGCAGCCTTACCCTTTGGGGGGTGGCCTTCAATCAGCCCCAGCATTTT
CASSLTLWGVAFNQPQHF
>NA|NA|TRBJ2-5|TRBV5-1
TGCGCCAGCAGCTCCACCGCGGTCCAAGAGACCCAGTACTTC
CASSSTAVQETQYF
>NA|NA|TRBJ1-2|TRBV9
TGTGCCAGCAGCGGAGGCGACCGGTCACCCTATGGCTACACCTTC
CASSGGDRSPYGYTF
>NA|TRBD1|TRBJ1-5|TRBV28
TGTGCCAGCAGTTCTCAACAGGGGATACGCAATCAGCCCCAGCATTTT
CASSSQQGIRNQPQHF
>NA|TRBD1|TRBJ2-2|TRBV28
TGTGCCAGCAGTTCGACAGGGGGGGACACCGGGGAGCTGTTTTTT
CASSSTGGDTGELFF
>NA|TRBD2|TRBJ2-1|TRBV5-4
TGTGCCAGCAGCTTGGTAGCTAGCGGGGAGCAGTTCTTC
CASSLVASGEQFF
>once|TRBD1|TRBJ2-7|TRBV5-1
TGCGCCAGCAGCCTAAGGGACAGGGGAGGCTCCTACGAGCAGTACTTC
CASSLRDRGGSYEQYF
>NA|TRBD2|TRBJ2-1|TRBV4-3
TGCGCCAGCAGCCAAGTATGGAGGGCGGGAGGGAAATACAATGAGCAGTTCTTC
CASSQVWRAGGKYNEQFF
>NA|NA|TRBJ2-7|TRBV27
TGTGCCAGCAGTTTAGGACAGACCCCGGGGTTTGACGAGCAGTACTTC
CASSLGQTPGFDEQYF
>NA|NA|TRBJ2-3|TRBV7-2
TGTGCCAGCAGCCCGAGAATTAGCTCCACAGATACGCAGTATTTT
CASSPRISSTDTQYF
>once|TRBD1|TRBJ2-7|TRBV6-1
TGTGCCGGACGGACAGGGGATGCGGACGAGCAGTACTTC
CAGRTGDADEQYF
>NA|NA|TRBJ2-7|TRBV2
TGTGCCAGCAGTGAACGTGGCAGCTCCTACGAGCAGTACTTC
CASSERGSSYEQYF
>NA|TRBD2|TRBJ2-5|TRBV6-1
TGTGCCAGCAGTCCAAACGGGGGGGCGGAGACCCAGTACTTC
CASSPNGGAETQYF
>NA|NA|TRBJ2-7|TRBV4-1
TGCGCCAGCAGCCAAGTTGTAGGTCCGGGAGTGTACGAGCAGTACTTC
CASSQVVGPGVYEQYF
>NA|TRBD1|TRBJ1-4|TRBV7-6
TGTGCCAGCAGCTTAGCGCAGGCAGGGGGTAATGAAAAACTGTTTTTT
CASSLAQAGGNEKLFF
>NA|TRBD2|TRBJ2-7|TRBV6-6
TGTGCCAGCGGGTCAACTAGCGGGGGGGCTTACGAGCAGTACTTC
CASGSTSGGAYEQYF
>NA|TRBD2|TRBJ2-7|TRBV6-1
TGTGCCAGCAGTGAAGAATTCGCTAGCGGAGACTACGAGCAGTACTTC
CASSEEFASGDYEQYF
>NA|NA|TRBJ1-2|TRBV28
TGTGCCAGCAGCCCCGGAGGTAACTATGGCTACACCTTC
CASSPGGNYGYTF
>NA|NA|TRBJ1-2|TRBV10-3
TGTGCCATCAGGCCGGTGGGTGTTGAGGACTATGGCTACACCTTC
CAIRPVGVEDYGYTF
>NA|NA|TRBJ2-1|TRBV6-1
TGTGCCAGCAGGGGCAGTTCCTACAATGAGCAGTTCTTC
CASRGSSYNEQFF
>NA|TRBD2|TRBJ2-3|TRBV5-1
TGCGCCAGCAGCTTAAACGGGGCTAGCGGGGGTGATACGCAGTATTTT
CASSLNGASGGDTQYF
>NA|NA|TRBJ2-7|TRBV11-2
TGTGCCAGCAGCTTAGAGACAGGCCCTGCCGCCGAGCAGTACTTC
CASSLETGPAAEQYF
>NA|TRBD2|TRBJ2-7|TRBV5-4
TGTGCCAGCAGCTTGTGGGGGGGCTACGAGCAGTACTTC
CASSLWGGYEQYF
>NA|NA|TRBJ2-1|TRBV4-1
TGCGCCAGCAGCCAAGGCCTTTTCGGACTTTCAAGCGATGAGCAGTTCTTC
CASSQGLFGLSSDEQFF
>NA|TRBD1|TRBJ2-7|TRBV28
TGTGCCAGCAGGAGGGACAGAGGTTACGAGCAGTACTTC
CASRRDRGYEQYF
>NA|TRBD2|TRBJ2-3|TRBV6-1
TGTGCCAGCAGTGTCAGGACTAGCGGGGGTACAGATACGCAGTATTTT
CASSVRTSGGTDTQYF
>NA|TRBD2|TRBJ2-3|TRBV5-1
TGCGCCAGCAGCTTCGGGGGGAGCACAGATACGCAGTATTTT
CASSFGGSTDTQYF
>NA|TRBD1|TRBJ1-2|TRBV6-1
TGTGCCAACAGTGAGACCTGGGACAGGGCGAACTATGGCTACACCTTC
CANSETWDRANYGYTF
>NA|TRBD1|TRBJ1-2|TRBV11-3
TGTGCCAGCAGTGGACAGGGGGCGTCCGGCTACACCTTC
CASSGQGASGYTF
>NA|TRBD1|TRBJ2-2|TRBV28
TGTGCCAGCAGTTCATTCGGACAGGGTAAACCCGGGGAGCTGTTTTTT
CASSSFGQGKPGELFF
>NA|TRBD2|TRBJ2-1|TRBV14
TGTGCCAGCAGCCAAGGGGCTAGCGGGGGGCCCTTTAGCTCCTACAATGAGCAGTTCTTC
CASSQGASGGPFSSYNEQFF
>NA|NA|TRBJ2-3|TRBV27
NA
CASSSSSTDTQYF
>NA|NA|TRBJ2-1|TRBV7-6
TGTGCCAGCAGCTTAGCGGAGAGCGTTGAGCAGTTCTTC
CASSLAESVEQFF
>NA|TRBD2|TRBJ2-3|TRBV2
TGTGCCCTTAGCGGGGGGTCCACAGATACGCAGTATTTT
CALSGGSTDTQYF
>NA|NA|TRBJ1-2|TRBV7-8
TGTGCCAGCAGCTCCACAGGTACAGGACCTACTAACTATGGCTACACCTTC
CASSSTGTGPTNYGYTF
>NA|TRBD1|TRBJ1-5|TRBV27
TGTGCCAGCAGGGGACAGGGACGGATGGGAAATCAGCCCCAGCATTTT
CASRGQGRMGNQPQHF
>NA|NA|TRBJ1-3|TRBV9
NA
CASSVGYGTPIYF
>NA|TRBD1|TRBJ1-2|TRBV14
TGTGCCAGCAGCCCTCCCGGGACAGGGACTAACTATGGCTACACCTTC
CASSPPGTGTNYGYTF
>NA|NA|TRBJ2-1|TRBV9
TGTGCCAGCAGCGTAGGGACGGGAAGGGGAGGCAATGAGCAGTTCTTC
CASSVGTGRGGNEQFF
>NA|NA|TRBJ1-1|TRBV7-6
TGTGCCAGCAGCTTAGAGGCGTGGCAGGGAGGGAGTAGTGAAGCTTTCTTT
CASSLEAWQGGSSEAFF